A single sample gave rise to the 20 T cell receptor beta chains below, sequenced in a study of human T cells and chemical hapten exposure listed by TCRdb under 2021. The time point tag for this specimen amounts to: patch test 2, 6 weeks after DPC sensitization. The intended sense of this specimen's treatment or condition label: therapeutic diphenylcyclopropenone sensitization with weekly scalp DPC. The library was generated by RACE. Reads for this sample came from a NextSeq 500. The raw public data were reprocessed by TCRdb itself: fastp quality trimming at Q25, MiXCR clonotype calling, in-frame beta chains only. Rows are combined by CDR3 protein, so each entry shows the most common genes and DNA. A total of fewer than 150,000 distinct CDR3 sequences appear in this sample, around 11% of them only once. The top ten hold about 1.4% of the sample. Sequenced here: whole blood, sampled in connection with sensitization to the hapten diphenylcyclopropenone (DPC). Receptors originate from a woman aged 45-60 years with alopecia areata. Some clones in this sample may be carry-over from other donors' samples.

This clonotype showed up just a few times. The gene calls are TRBV12-3 or TRBV12-4 and TRBJ2-7, with a possible D match to TRBD2 (6 bases). The CDR3 loop spans 14 amino acids. V was cut by 2 bases and J by 6 bases, with 14 bases left in between. The CDR3 DNA is TGTGCCAGCAGTTTACCCGGCGGGATCGGCGAGCAGTACTTC. Protein: CASSLPGGIGEQYF.

This clonotype was observed at least ten times. The V call is TRBV11-2, the J call TRBJ1-5; D uncertain. The CDR3 runs 15 residues. Per germline, CDR1 SGHAT and CDR2 FQNNGV. Deletions cut 5 bases from V and 0 bases from J, with 11 bases between. The CDR3: CASSQGPNSNQPQHF. DNA for the CDR3: TGTGCCAGCAGCCAAGGACCGAATAGCAATCAGCCCCAGCATTTT. Complete variable domain (other parts from reference TRBV11-2 and TRBJ1-5): EAGVAQSPRYKIIEKRQSVAFWCNPISGHATLYWYQQILGQGPKLLIQFQNNGVVDDSQLPKDRFSAERLKGVDSTLKIQPAKLEDSAVYLCASSQGPNSNQPQHFGDGTRLSIL.

The chain is built from TRBV4-1 and TRBJ2-1; TRBD2 matches at 7 bases. J lost 0 bases, V lost 1 base, and 6 bases had no gene match. Germline CDR1 and CDR2: MGHRA and YSYEKL. The CDR3 is 17 residues long. Here the CDR3 reads CASSQGLGGSSYNEQFF. CDR3 nucleotide sequence: TGCGCCAGCAGCCAAGGTCTGGGGGGGAGCTCCTACAATGAGCAGTTCTTC.

V and J are TRBV19 and TRBJ1-2; 10 nucleotides agree with TRBD1. The V and J ends lost 6 bases and 2 bases, in that order; junction bases with no gene match: 0. Germline CDR1 reads LNHDA; CDR2 reads SQIVND (reference sequence). The CDR3 spans 13 residues. CDR3: CASRGQGNYGYTF. CDR3 DNA sequence: TGTGCCAGTAGGGGACAGGGGAACTATGGCTACACCTTC. The full variable domain, in which reference TRBV19 and TRBJ1-2 provide the parts outside the CDR3, is DGGITQSPKYLFRKEGQNVTLSCEQNLNHDAMYWYRQDPGQGLRLIYYSQIVNDFQKGDIAEGYSVSREKKESFPLTVTSAQKNPTAFYLCASRGQGNYGYTFGSGTRLTVV.

The rearrangement uses TRBV29-1 and TRBJ2-7, with TRBD2 as a possible D gene (6 bases). V lost 1 base and J lost 9, with 16 bases in between. The germline gives CDR1 SQVTM, CDR2 ANQGSEA. This CDR3 is built from 13 residues. The CDR3, as DNA: TGCAGCGTTGAAGGCGGGGCGAGTAAAGGGCAGTACTTC. The encoded protein is CSVEGGASKGQYF.

The CDR3 reads CASSPNSNTQYF. CDR3 nucleotides: TGTGCCAGTAGCCCTAACTCCAATACGCAGTATTTT. This chain links TRBV19 with TRBJ2-3; D unresolved. Germline loops: CDR1 LNHDA, CDR2 SQIVND (reference sequence). CDR3 size: 12 residues. Trimming left V 6 bases short and J 7 bases short, with 11 bases between.

V usage is TRBV30 and J usage is TRBJ2-5; 10 bases fit TRBD2. Germline-derived CDR1 and CDR2 are GTSNPN and SVGIG (reference sequence). Losses at the gene ends were 5 bases for V and 5 bases for J; bases not matched to a gene: 11. The CDR3 spans 15 residues. This CDR3 is CAWSSSGSRRETQYF. The CDR3 coding sequence is TGTGCCTGGTCCTCTAGCGGGAGCCGTCGGGAGACCCAGTACTTC.

The table lists this clonotype with a few counts. This rearrangement joins TRBV6-5 to TRBJ1-4, with 8 bases fitting TRBD1. Germline V gene sequence: CDR1 MNHEY, CDR2 SVGAGI. Losses at the gene ends were 5 bases for V and 3 bases for J; bases not matched to a gene: 2. This CDR3 contains 14 residues. CDR3 sequence reads: CASSRQGPNEKLFF. The CDR3 DNA follows: TGTGCCAGCAGTCGACAGGGGCCTAATGAAAAACTGTTTTTT.

This clonotype was seen a few times. This chain links TRBV7-2 with TRBJ1-1; no firm D call. The germline V and J ends were trimmed by 5 bases and 0 bases, with 7 bases remaining between them. The CDR3 runs to 13 residues. Germline CDR1 SGHTA, CDR2 FQGNSA. The CDR3 loop reads CASSLHMNTEAFF. The DNA of the CDR3 is TGTGCCAGCAGCCTACATATGAACACTGAAGCTTTCTTT.

At least ten counts were recorded for this clonotype. This rearrangement joins TRBV5-1 to TRBJ2-3; 12 nucleotides agree with TRBD2. V shed 7 bases, J shed 4 bases, and the junction held 1 base outside the gene matches. Germline V gene data show CDR1 as SGHRS and CDR2 as YFSETQ. The CDR3 has 13 residues. The CDR3, as DNA: TGCGCCAGCCGACTAGCGGGGGCAGATACGCAGTATTTT. It codes for CASRLAGADTQYF.

This clonotype was seen many times. The chain is built from TRBV20-1 and TRBJ2-7; maybe TRBD2 (6 bases). The CDR3 loop spans 12 amino acids. The germline V gene has CDR1 DFQATT and CDR2 SNEGSKA (reference sequence). The CDR3 loop reads CNAGTTTYEQYF. The CDR3 bases are TGCAACGCGGGGACCACGACCTACGAGCAGTACTTC.

A few counts support this clonotype. The V call is TRBV5-1, the J call TRBJ1-4; TRBD1 is a possible D gene (5 bases). Trimming pared 4 bases from V and 5 bases from J, leaving 12 bases between. Germline lookup yields CDR1 SGHRS and CDR2 YFSETQ. This CDR3 spans 14 amino acids. CDR3 amino acids: CASSIVGGNEKLFF. In nucleotides, the CDR3 is TGCGCCAGCAGCATCGTGGGGGGAAATGAAAAACTGTTTTTT.

This clonotype was counted between two and nine times. The chain combines TRBV29-1 with TRBJ2-7; 7 nucleotides line up with TRBD2. The CDR3 totals 13 residues. Germline V gives CDR1 SQVTM, CDR2 ANQGSEA. V shed 6 bases and J 0 bases; nucleotides not matched to a gene: 5. The CDR3 nucleotides are TGCAGCGTGAATAGCGGGCCCTCCTACGAGCAGTACTTC. It translates to CSVNSGPSYEQYF.

The chain links TRBV7-9 to TRBJ2-1; D may be TRBD2 (6 bases). The V gene lost 2 bases and the J gene lost 7 bases, with 15 bases spanning the gap. The CDR3 is 15 residues long. Germline-derived CDR1 and CDR2 are SEHNR and FQNEAQ (reference sequence). The CDR3 coding sequence is TGTGCCAGCAGCTTACGGACTACCCCCAGGAATGAGCAGTTCTTC. Translated: CASSLRTTPRNEQFF.

In this sample, this clonotype turned up a few times. The chain carries TRBV7-9 and TRBJ2-3; TRBD2 aligns across 15 bases. The CDR3 totals 17 residues. The germline V gene has CDR1 SEHNR and CDR2 FQNEAQ (reference sequence). V gave up 4 bases and J gave up 3 bases; unmatched junction bases: 5. The CDR3 loop reads CASSYGLAGGRTDTQYF. CDR3 DNA: TGTGCCAGCAGCTACGGACTAGCGGGAGGGAGAACAGATACGCAGTATTTT.

This clonotype was found many times. The genes are TRBV6-2 or TRBV6-3 and TRBJ1-5; TRBD1 agrees at 10 bases. Trimming removed 6 bases from V and 7 bases from J; junction bases left unmatched: 0. Germline assignment: CDR1 MNHEY and CDR2 SVGEGT. This CDR3 contains 12 residues. The CDR3 here is CASRTGGQPQHF. The CDR3 coding sequence is TGTGCCAGCAGGACAGGGGGCCAGCCCCAGCATTTT.

The chain has TRBV29-1 and TRBJ1-1; D gene ambiguous. CDR3 length: 11 amino acids. Germline lookup yields CDR1 SQVTM and CDR2 ANQGSEA. Trimming removed 2 bases from V and 8 bases from J, with 9 bases in between. CDR3 loop: CSVELPGEAFF. The CDR3 nucleotides are TGCAGCGTTGAACTCCCAGGAGAAGCTTTCTTT.

This clonotype appeared a few times. V and J are TRBV6-2 or TRBV6-3 and TRBJ2-1; D possibly corresponds to TRBD1 (6 bases). With 6 bases removed from V and 10 bases from J, the gap between germline ends came to 19 bases. The germline CDR1 and CDR2 sequences are MNHEY and SVGEGT. The CDR3 covers 14 residues. The CDR3 is CASSRIPQGREQFF. The CDR3 DNA reads TGTGCCAGCAGCCGGATCCCACAGGGAAGAGAGCAGTTCTTC.

This chain links TRBV6-2 or TRBV6-3 with TRBJ1-2; TRBD1 is a possible D gene (5 bases). V lost 4 bases and J lost 4, with 16 bases in between. The germline V gene encodes CDR1 MNHEY and CDR2 SVGEGT. The CDR3 extends over 15 amino acids. The CDR3 DNA is TGTGCCAGCAGTTCGATCGCAGGGCTTGGCTATGGCTACACCTTC. Encoded protein: CASSSIAGLGYGYTF.

This clonotype was counted only a few times. The V and J genes are TRBV5-5 and TRBJ2-5, with 11 bases fitting TRBD2. Germline V CDR1 and CDR2: SGHKS, YYEKEE (reference sequence). After removal of 4 bases from V and 3 bases from J, the junction contained 8 bases not matched to a gene. The CDR3 has 16 residues. The CDR3 reads CASSTGLAGGKETQYF. The CDR3 DNA reads TGTGCCAGCAGCACCGGACTAGCGGGCGGGAAAGAGACCCAGTACTTC.